This T cell receptor beta chain derives from a study of T cell repertoires in cytomegalovirus infection. TCRdb reprocessed the reads via MiXCR and lists one record per CDR3 protein. The sample lists around 450,000 distinct CDR3 sequences; about 10% were seen once. This clonotype occurred many times. Sequencing was carried out using PBMCs. The sequence was obtained from a human donor in good health (CMV status not recorded). Some clones in this sample may be carry-over from other donors' samples.

This CDR3 reads CASSDDGGSGANVLTF. In nucleotides, the CDR3 is TGTGCCAGCTCAGACGACGGGGGCAGTGGGGCCAACGTCCTGACTTTC. The chain combines TRBV12-3 or TRBV12-4 with TRBJ2-6; D may match TRBD1 or TRBD2 (6 bases each). V was trimmed by 8 bases and J by 3 bases, leaving 17 bases between them. The CDR3 covers 16 residues.